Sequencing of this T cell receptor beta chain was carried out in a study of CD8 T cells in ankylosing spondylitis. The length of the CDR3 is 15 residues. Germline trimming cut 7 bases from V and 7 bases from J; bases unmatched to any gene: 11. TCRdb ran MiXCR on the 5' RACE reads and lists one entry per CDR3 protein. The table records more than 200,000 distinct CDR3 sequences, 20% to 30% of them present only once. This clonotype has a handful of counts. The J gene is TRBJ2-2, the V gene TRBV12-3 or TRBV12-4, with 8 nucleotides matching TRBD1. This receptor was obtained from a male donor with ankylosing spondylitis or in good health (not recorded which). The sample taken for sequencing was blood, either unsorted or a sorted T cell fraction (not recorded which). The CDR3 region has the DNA TGTGCCAGCACCACACTCCAGGGGGCGGGCGGGGAGCTGTTTTTT. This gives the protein CASTTLQGAGGELFF.